The 31 T cell receptor beta chains below come from one sample, sequenced in a study of early T cells in non-severe SARS-CoV-2 infection. TCRdb re-called the 5' RACE reads through MiXCR, storing one row per CDR3 protein. In the table there are roughly 120,000 distinct CDR3 sequences, under 15% of which are singletons. The source material was whole blood. These receptors came from an adult who was a healthcare worker with PCR-confirmed SARS-CoV-2 infection or an uninfected control (not recorded which).

This sequence joins TRBV18 and TRBJ2-3; no definite D call. Germline-derived CDR1 and CDR2 are KGHSH and LQKENI. The ends were cut back, 3 bases at V and 11 bases at J, with 15 bases in the middle. There are 13 residues in the CDR3. The DNA of the CDR3 is TGTGCCAGCTCACCCGAAGGCCCCCTCGGGCAGTATTTT. This codes for CASSPEGPLGQYF.

Comment on this clonotype: One end of the junction does not line up with germline, which may come from a read error. The chain combines TRBV6-4 with TRBJ1-5, with D hard to call. Germline-derived CDR1 and CDR2 are MRHNA and SNTAGT. The CDR3 sequence is 11 residues long. The CDR3 loop is CARVSNQPQHF. CDR3 sequence (DNA): TGCGCGAGGGTAAGCAATCAGCCCCAGCATTTT.

This chain uses TRBV5-1 with TRBJ2-1; D is unresolved. V lost 0 bases and J 0 bases, leaving 10 bases between the germline ends. The CDR3 runs 16 residues. Germline V CDR1 and CDR2: SGHRS, YFSETQ. The CDR3 DNA sequence: TGCGCCAGCAGCTTGGTGGCGTCTCACTCCTACAATGAGCAGTTCTTC. It is translated as CASSLVASHSYNEQFF.

This clonotype has at least ten counts. This chain connects TRBV13 to TRBJ2-6, with unresolved D. Germline V CDR1 and CDR2: PRHDT, FYEKMQ (reference sequence). CDR3 length equals 14 residues. The V and J ends lost 4 bases and 3 bases respectively, with 7 bases between them. The CDR3 region has the DNA TGTGCCAGCAGCTATGGTCATGGGGCCAACGTCCTGACTTTC. This translates into CASSYGHGANVLTF.

This clonotype was observed a handful of times. This chain joins TRBV5-1 and TRBJ1-2, with D tentatively TRBD1 (6 bases). The V end lost 3 bases, the J end lost 3 bases, and 9 bases lay between the germline ends. This CDR3 contains 13 residues. Per the germline V gene, CDR1 is SGHRS and CDR2 is YFSETQ. The CDR3 DNA is TGCGCCAGCAGCTCAGGACAGTACTATGGCTACACCTTC. This encodes CASSSGQYYGYTF.

The V and J genes are TRBV10-3 and TRBJ2-1; 8 bases line up with TRBD2. V gave up 5 bases and J gave up 2 bases; unmatched junction bases: 11. The germline V gene encodes CDR1 ENHRY and CDR2 SYGVKD. The CDR3 spans 17 residues. The CDR3 DNA is TGTGCCATCAGTTTCTCAGCACTCGGGGGGGCCTACAATGAGCAGTTCTTC. Translated, it gives CAISFSALGGAYNEQFF.

This clonotype was counted between two and nine times. V and J are TRBV25-1 and TRBJ2-5, with 10 bases identical to TRBD1. V dropped 4 bases and J dropped 5; count of bases not matched to a gene: 4. CDR1 is MGHDK, CDR2 SYGVNS, per germline. The length of the CDR3 is 14 residues. The CDR3: CASSVPGQGETQYF. The CDR3 DNA sequence: TGTGCCAGCAGTGTCCCGGGACAGGGGGAGACCCAGTACTTC.

V gene TRBV11-2 combines with J gene TRBJ2-3, with D perhaps TRBD1 or TRBD2 (7 bases each). Trimming removed 3 bases at V and 9 bases at J, with 16 bases between. The germline gives CDR1 SGHAT, CDR2 FQNNGV. The CDR3 is 14 amino acids. The CDR3: CASSFGSRGGTQYF. In nucleotides, the CDR3 is TGTGCCAGCAGCTTCGGAAGCAGGGGGGGCACGCAGTATTTT.

The V call is TRBV24-1, the J call TRBJ1-2; no clear D gene. V dropped 2 bases and J dropped 0 bases, with 6 bases sitting between them. Germline V gives CDR1 KGHDR, CDR2 SFDVKD. This CDR3 is built from 14 residues. Written as DNA, the CDR3 is TGTGCCACCAGTGATTCTAGGACTAACTATGGCTACACCTTC. Residues: CATSDSRTNYGYTF.

The rearrangement uses TRBV27 and TRBJ2-5, with 12 bases identical to TRBD2. The CDR3 consists of 16 residues. The V gene's germline CDR1 is MNHEY and CDR2 SMNVEV (reference sequence). The V gene end was trimmed by 3 bases and the J gene end by 3 bases; junction bases not matched to a gene: 5. CDR3 protein: CASSFPRTSGEETQYF. CDR3 coding DNA: TGTGCCAGCAGTTTCCCCAGGACTAGCGGGGAAGAGACCCAGTACTTC.

This clonotype appeared many times. The rearrangement uses TRBV4-1 and TRBJ1-2; maybe TRBD1 (6 bases). CDR3 size: 13 residues. V lost 4 bases and J lost 6, with 12 bases in between. Germline CDR1 and CDR2: MGHRA and YSYEKL. CDR3 in amino acids: CASSRVTGDGYTF. In DNA, the CDR3 is TGCGCCAGCAGCCGGGTGACAGGCGATGGCTACACCTTC.

The rearrangement uses TRBV5-1 and TRBJ2-1; 8 bases are shared with TRBD2. V dropped 3 bases and J dropped 4; count of bases not matched to a gene: 3. This CDR3 has 14 amino acids. Germline V lookup: CDR1 SGHRS, CDR2 YFSETQ. CDR3 in DNA: TGCGCCAGCAGCTCAGCGGGGGCTTACAATGAGCAGTTCTTC. Amino acid sequence: CASSSAGAYNEQFF.

The rearrangement uses TRBV4-1 and TRBJ2-1; D unclear. Germline assignment: CDR1 MGHRA and CDR2 YSYEKL. This CDR3 comprises 15 residues. V was pared by 4 bases and J by 5 bases, with 15 bases between. Written as DNA, the CDR3 is TGCGCCAGCAGCCCCGGGCCCGGCTTAGACAATGAGCAGTTCTTC. Its protein is CASSPGPGLDNEQFF.

A few counts support this clonotype. This rearrangement joins TRBV20-1 to TRBJ1-4; TRBD1 matches at 7 bases. The CDR3 has 13 amino acids. The germline V gene has CDR1 DFQATT and CDR2 SNEGSKA (reference sequence). The trim removed 5 bases at V and 6 bases at J, leaving 6 bases unmatched. CDR3 bases: TGCAGTGCTGGACAGGTCGGAGATGAAAAACTGTTTTTT. This encodes CSAGQVGDEKLFF.

In this sample, this clonotype turned up many times. V usage is TRBV12-3 or TRBV12-4 and J usage is TRBJ1-2; D is ambiguous. The length of the CDR3 is 13 residues. V lost 3 bases and J 1 base, leaving 6 bases between the germline ends. In DNA, the CDR3 is TGTGCCAGCAGTTTGAACAGTAACTATGGCTACACCTTC. Protein sequence: CASSLNSNYGYTF.

The chain is built from TRBV5-8 and TRBJ2-5, with 8 bases lining up with TRBD2. V lost 0 bases to trimming and J lost 2 bases; unmatched junction nucleotides: 3. The CDR3 is 15 amino acids. The germline V gene has CDR1 SGHTS and CDR2 YDEGEE. The CDR3 sequence: CASSLGGTRQETQYF. CDR3 DNA sequence: TGTGCCAGCAGCTTGGGGGGGACTAGACAAGAGACCCAGTACTTC. The variable domain in full, completed from reference TRBV5-8 and TRBJ2-5, reads EAGVTQSPTHLIKTRGQQATLRCSPISGHTSVYWYQQALGLGLQFLLWYDEGEERNRGNFPPRFSGRQFPNYSSELNVNALELEDSALYLCASSLGGTRQETQYFGPGTRLLVL.

The sample holds a few counts of this clonotype. The chain links TRBV2 to TRBJ1-4; D is unresolved. The CDR3 length is 12 residues. The germline CDR1 and CDR2 sequences are SNHLY and FYNNEI. V was shortened by 8 bases and J by 3 bases, with 7 bases between the two germline ends. The CDR3 reads CASVQANEKLFF. CDR3 in DNA: TGTGCCAGCGTGCAGGCTAATGAAAAACTGTTTTTT.

This clonotype was seen only a few times. The J gene is TRBJ2-5, the V gene TRBV2; 7 bases line up with TRBD1. The CDR3 covers 16 residues. Trimming cost V 7 bases and J 5 bases; bases outside gene matches: 16. Germline V gives CDR1 SNHLY, CDR2 FYNNEI. For the CDR3, the DNA is TGTGCCAGCACTTGGAACTTGGCAGGGGGTTGGGAGACCCAGTACTTC. Protein product: CASTWNLAGGWETQYF.

This sequence joins TRBV20-1 and TRBJ2-7; D uncertain. V was pared by 1 base and J by 0 bases, with 7 bases between. CDR1 and CDR2 from the germline V gene are DFQATT and SNEGSKA (reference sequence). CDR3 length equals 13 residues. DNA of the CDR3: TGCAGTGCTAGAGCACAGCACTCCTACGAGCAGTACTTC. It is translated as CSARAQHSYEQYF.

The table lists this clonotype with a count of one. Relative to the germline gene, one junction end is altered; a read error may explain this. This rearrangement joins TRBV6-6 to TRBJ1-1, with D possibly matching TRBD1 (5 bases). The germline CDR1 and CDR2 sequences are MNHNY and SVGAGI (reference sequence). The CDR3 has 15 amino acids. The CDR3 region has the DNA TGTGCCAGCAGTACTCTCAGGGCTCTGAACACTGAAACTTTCTTT. Translation gives CASSTLRALNTETFF.

There are a few counts of this clonotype. This chain links TRBV27 with TRBJ2-1; the match to TRBD1 covers 7 bases. CDR1 and CDR2 (germline): MNHEY, SMNVEV (reference sequence). The ends lost 8 bases at V and 0 bases at J; junction bases unmatched: 10. CDR3 length equals 16 residues. This CDR3 is CASYPGGMSSYNEQFF. The CDR3 coding sequence is TGTGCCAGCTATCCAGGGGGTATGAGCTCCTACAATGAGCAGTTCTTC.

Ten or more counts support this clonotype. CDR3 in DNA: TGTGCCTGGAGTCGCCAGGAGACCCAGTACTTC. It encodes CAWSRQETQYF. V and J are TRBV30 and TRBJ2-5; D is unresolved. V shed 2 bases and J shed 5 bases, with 6 bases lying between them. Germline V CDR1 and CDR2: GTSNPN, SVGIG (reference sequence). CDR3 length: 11 residues.

V is TRBV12-3 or TRBV12-4 and J is TRBJ1-1; D not resolved. Trimming took 5 bases from V and 1 from J, leaving 11 bases between them. This CDR3 has 14 residues. Here the CDR3 DNA reads TGTGCCAGCAGTCATACCGGAAGGAACACTGAAGCTTTCTTT. Translated, it gives CASSHTGRNTEAFF.

This sequence joins TRBV5-6 and TRBJ2-3; no reliable D call. Per the germline V gene, CDR1 is SGHDT and CDR2 is YYEEEE. The V end lost 4 bases, the J end lost 8 bases, and 8 bases lay between the germline ends. This CDR3 has 11 amino acids. The CDR3 sequence is CASSLGPTQYF. CDR3 DNA sequence: TGTGCCAGCAGCCTAGGCCCTACGCAGTATTTT.

This chain connects TRBV9 to TRBJ1-2; D is perhaps TRBD1 (6 bases). With 0 bases removed from V and 7 bases from J, the gap between germline ends came to 13 bases. The CDR3 has 14 amino acids. Looked up from germline, CDR1 is SGDLS and CDR2 is YYNGEE. The CDR3 loop is CASSVGVGQSGYTF. CDR3 sequence (DNA): TGTGCCAGCAGCGTAGGGGTAGGACAGAGTGGCTACACCTTC.

The chain combines TRBV28 with TRBJ1-2; D gene ambiguous. Germline V CDR1 and CDR2: MDHEN, SYDVKM. The CDR3 loop spans 11 amino acids. V shed 6 bases and J shed 7 bases, with 9 bases lying between them. The DNA of the CDR3 is TGTGCCAGCAGCTTCGACACTGGCTACACCTTC. Translated, it gives CASSFDTGYTF.

This clonotype was observed a few times. V and J are TRBV9 and TRBJ2-1; 11 nucleotides line up with TRBD2. CDR3 size: 16 residues. Looked up from germline, CDR1 is SGDLS and CDR2 is YYNGEE. V shed 4 bases and J 5 bases; nucleotides not matched to a gene: 8. The CDR3 region is CASSLSSGGPDNEQFF. CDR3 nucleotide sequence: TGTGCCAGCAGCTTATCTAGCGGGGGGCCAGACAATGAGCAGTTCTTC.

In its sample, this clonotype was seen a few times. This chain links TRBV5-4 with TRBJ2-5; 12 bases match TRBD2. The CDR3 totals 16 residues. J gave up 1 base and V 2 bases, and 3 bases lay outside the gene matches. Germline-derived CDR1 and CDR2 are SGHNT and YYREEE (reference sequence). CDR3 nucleotides: TGTGCCAGCAGCTTAGGGACTAGCGGGTCCCAAGAGACCCAGTACTTC. Translation: CASSLGTSGSQETQYF.

This clonotype was detected a few times. This sequence joins TRBV5-1 and TRBJ2-1, with 7 bases identical to TRBD1. Germline CDR1 and CDR2: SGHRS and YFSETQ. The CDR3 sequence is 14 residues long. The V gene end was trimmed by 4 bases and the J gene end by 5 bases; junction bases not matched to a gene: 6. The CDR3 reads CASSRQDRDNEQFF. CDR3 nucleotide sequence: TGCGCCAGCAGCAGACAAGACAGGGACAATGAGCAGTTCTTC.

This chain links TRBV5-1 with TRBJ1-1; 7 bases are a match to TRBD1. In germline, CDR1 is SGHRS, CDR2 YFSETQ. There are 14 residues in the CDR3. V lost 4 bases and J lost 1; bases outside the gene matches: 4. CDR3 sequence reads: CASSPGGGNTEAFF. DNA for the CDR3: TGCGCCAGCAGCCCAGGGGGAGGGAACACTGAAGCTTTCTTT.

The chain joins TRBV20-1 to TRBJ1-1, with a tentative D call TRBD1 (5 bases). Germline V gene data show CDR1 as DFQATT and CDR2 as SNEGSKA (reference sequence). V lost 0 bases and J lost 4, with 18 bases in between. This CDR3 region has 16 residues. This chain's CDR3 is CSARERRGARSTEAFF. DNA of the CDR3: TGCAGTGCTAGAGAGCGAAGGGGCGCGAGGAGCACTGAAGCTTTCTTT.